Each of the 27 T cell receptor beta chains below was sequenced from the same sample in a study of blood T cell repertoires in COVID-19. The assay was immunoSEQ multiplex PCR, and TCRdb's table has in-frame clones only and misses some. The data contain 120,000 to 150,000 clones, around 80% of them singletons. The source material was peripheral blood. These receptors were obtained from an elderly woman in a cohort sampled during active or convalescent COVID-19.

The V gene is TRBV30, the J gene TRBJ2-3; possibly TRBD1 for D (5 bases). Trimming took 0 bases from V and 4 from J, leaving 11 bases between them. Germline CDR1 and CDR2: GTSNPN and SVGIG (reference sequence). CDR3 length equals 14 residues. The CDR3 DNA follows: TGTGCCTGGAGTGTACAAGGGGTGGCAGATACGCAGTATTTT. This gives the protein CAWSVQGVADTQYF.

V usage is TRBV6-6 and J usage is TRBJ1-2; 7 bases are shared with TRBD1. Germline V lookup: CDR1 MNHNY, CDR2 SVGAGI (reference sequence). J lost 4 bases, V lost 2 bases, and 7 bases had no gene match. The CDR3 is 15 residues long. This chain's CDR3 is CASSYLEGAIYGYTF. In DNA, the CDR3 is TGTGCCAGCAGTTACCTGGAGGGGGCTATCTATGGCTACACCTTC.

The CDR3, as DNA: TGCGCCAGCAGCCGGGTGGGGGGAGTGGGGAACACTGAAGCTTTCTTT. Translating gives CASSRVGGVGNTEAFF. The chain has TRBV5-1 and TRBJ1-1; D possibly corresponds to TRBD1 (5 bases). This CDR3 spans 16 amino acids. CDR1 and CDR2 (germline): SGHRS, YFSETQ. V was trimmed by 4 bases and J by 1 base, leaving 17 bases between them. The full variable domain, its missing parts supplied by reference TRBV5-1 and TRBJ1-1, is KAGVTQTPRYLIKTRGQQVTLSCSPISGHRSVSWYQQTPGQGLQFLFEYFSETQRNKGNFPGRFSGRQFSNSRSEMNVSTLELGDSALYLCASSRVGGVGNTEAFFGQGTRLTVV.

In its sample, this clone was seen a few times. The chain uses TRBV11-2 and TRBJ1-3; D gene unclear. In germline, CDR1 is SGHAT, CDR2 FQNNGV. The CDR3 runs 15 residues. Trimming left V 5 bases short and J 5 bases short, with 16 bases between. This CDR3 reads CASSVAGATRNTIYF. DNA for the CDR3: TGTGCCAGCAGCGTAGCGGGAGCTACTCGAAACACCATATATTTT.

The V call is TRBV6-5, the J call TRBJ2-7; possibly TRBD1 for D (5 bases). The V gene lost 6 bases and the J gene lost 3 bases, with 12 bases spanning the gap. The CDR3 has 13 residues. CDR1 and CDR2 from the germline V gene are MNHEY and SVGAGI. The CDR3 sequence: CASSDWTNYEQYF. CDR3 nucleotides: TGTGCCAGCAGCGATTGGACAAACTACGAGCAGTACTTC.

The chain is built from TRBV6-5 and TRBJ1-5, with D uncertain. The V gene lost 6 bases and the J gene lost 0 bases, with 12 bases spanning the gap. This CDR3 comprises 15 residues. Germline lookup yields CDR1 MNHEY and CDR2 SVGAGI. CDR3 protein: CASRIDGYSNQPQHF. The CDR3 DNA sequence: TGTGCCAGCAGAATCGACGGGTATAGCAATCAGCCCCAGCATTTT.

This clone was detected once. This chain uses TRBV5-1 with TRBJ2-6, with D unresolved. This CDR3 region has 15 residues. Germline CDR1 and CDR2: SGHRS and YFSETQ. Trimming stripped 6 bases from V and 1 base from J, with 11 bases between. In DNA form, the CDR3 reads TGCGCCAGCACCTTACTTGAGTCTGGGGCCAACGTCCTGACTTTC. Translation gives CASTLLESGANVLTF. Full variable domain (outside the CDR3, taken from reference TRBV5-1 and TRBJ2-6): KAGVTQTPRYLIKTRGQQVTLSCSPISGHRSVSWYQQTPGQGLQFLFEYFSETQRNKGNFPGRFSGRQFSNSRSEMNVSTLELGDSALYLCASTLLESGANVLTFGAGSRLTVL.

V gene TRBV11-2 combines with J gene TRBJ2-2; 9 bases match TRBD2. The V and J ends lost 1 base and 6 bases, in that order; junction bases with no gene match: 6. Per the germline V gene, CDR1 is SGHAT and CDR2 is FQNNGV. The CDR3 covers 16 residues. The CDR3 sequence: CASSLVWLAGSGELFF. In DNA form, the CDR3 reads TGTGCCAGCAGCTTAGTCTGGCTAGCGGGGTCCGGGGAGCTGTTTTTT.

CDR3 sequence: CASSFRVPDTGELFF. CDR3 nucleotide sequence: TGTGCCAGCAGCTTTCGCGTGCCGGACACCGGGGAGCTGTTTTTT. This rearrangement joins TRBV11-2 to TRBJ2-2; no clear D. The length of the CDR3 is 15 residues. Germline CDR1 SGHAT, CDR2 FQNNGV. Trimming took 3 bases from V and 3 from J, leaving 11 bases between them.

The chain uses TRBV5-1 and TRBJ1-5, with D possibly matching TRBD1 (5 bases). The germline V and J ends were trimmed by 7 bases and 6 bases, with 17 bases remaining between them. Germline V gives CDR1 SGHRS, CDR2 YFSETQ. The CDR3 runs to 14 residues. The CDR3 region has the DNA TGCGCCAGCTCGCCAGGGTTTTTCGGTCAGCCCCAGCATTTT. It translates to CASSPGFFGQPQHF.

This rearrangement joins TRBV7-2 to TRBJ1-2; no clear D. V was clipped by 0 bases and J by 2 bases, with 10 bases between them. CDR1 is SGHTA, CDR2 FQGNSA, per germline. CDR3 length equals 15 residues. The CDR3 DNA is TGTGCCAGCAGCTTAGCCCCAGGTCCAAACTATGGCTACACCTTC. As protein: CASSLAPGPNYGYTF.

There are a few counts of this clone. The J gene is TRBJ1-5, the V gene TRBV19; weak D call: TRBD1 (5 bases). V shed 2 bases and J shed 5 bases, with 13 bases lying between them. Germline-derived CDR1 and CDR2 are LNHDA and SQIVND (reference sequence). The CDR3 loop spans 15 amino acids. This chain's CDR3 is CASSISRGGYQPQHF. DNA of the CDR3: TGTGCCAGTAGTATATCTCGGGGGGGGTATCAGCCCCAGCATTTT.

CDR3 residues: CASTSWGQATDTQYF. The CDR3 DNA reads TGTGCCAGCACCTCCTGGGGACAGGCCACAGATACGCAGTATTTT. V is TRBV19 and J is TRBJ2-3, with TRBD1 matching over 8 bases. CDR3 size: 15 residues. Germline trimming cut 9 bases from V and 2 bases from J; bases unmatched to any gene: 10. CDR1 is LNHDA, CDR2 SQIVND, per germline (reference sequence).

V gene TRBV28 combines with J gene TRBJ1-3, with 8 positions matching TRBD1. Germline V gene lookup returns CDR1 MDHEN and CDR2 SYDVKM. V lost 5 bases to trimming and J lost 4 bases; unmatched junction nucleotides: 4. There are 14 residues in the CDR3. CDR3 protein: CASSPGGSGNTIYF. The CDR3 DNA reads as TGTGCCAGCAGTCCAGGGGGCTCGGGAAACACCATATATTTT.

The chain has TRBV7-2 and TRBJ2-1; D ambiguous. Per the germline V gene, CDR1 is SGHTA and CDR2 is FQGNSA. This CDR3 has 14 amino acids. The V and J ends lost 7 bases and 0 bases respectively, with 10 bases between them. The CDR3 sequence: CASTLSISYNEQFF. DNA of the CDR3: TGTGCCAGCACCCTTTCTATCTCCTACAATGAGCAGTTCTTC.

The genes are TRBV4-1 and TRBJ1-5; D not resolved. Germline CDR1 is MGHRA and CDR2 is YSYEKL. The V end lost 4 bases, the J end lost 4 bases, and 17 bases lay between the germline ends. The CDR3 covers 16 residues. The CDR3 sequence: CASSPKEGGENQPQHF. The CDR3 DNA follows: TGCGCCAGCAGCCCAAAGGAGGGTGGTGAGAATCAGCCCCAGCATTTT.

J is TRBJ1-3 and V is TRBV2; 8 nucleotides agree with TRBD1. Looked up from germline, CDR1 is SNHLY and CDR2 is FYNNEI. Unmatched junction bases numbered 9, after V lost 6 bases and J lost 5 bases. The CDR3 covers 15 residues. In DNA form, the CDR3 reads TGTGCCAGCAGCCTCCTCCAGGGGGCGCGAAACACCATATATTTT. It codes for CASSLLQGARNTIYF.

This chain's CDR3 is CASSGWAGTGELFF. CDR3 DNA sequence: TGCGCCAGCAGCGGGTGGGCAGGCACCGGGGAGCTGTTTTTT. The chain joins TRBV5-1 to TRBJ2-2; D gene unclear. Deletions cut 4 bases from V and 4 bases from J, with 11 bases between. The CDR3 has 14 residues. CDR1 is SGHRS and CDR2 is YFSETQ in the germline V gene.

J is TRBJ2-6 and V is TRBV5-1, with D perhaps matching TRBD1 (5 bases). The CDR3 has 15 residues. Germline loops: CDR1 SGHRS, CDR2 YFSETQ. Trimming stripped 6 bases from V and 3 bases from J, with 13 bases between. The CDR3: CASTEIGVGANVLTF. CDR3 sequence (DNA): TGCGCCAGCACCGAAATAGGGGTTGGGGCCAACGTCCTGACTTTC.

J is TRBJ2-1 and V is TRBV11-3; D possibly corresponds to TRBD2 (6 bases). CDR1 is SGHNT, CDR2 YENEEA, per germline. The V and J ends lost 5 bases and 9 bases respectively, with 8 bases between them. This CDR3 is 11 amino acids long. The CDR3 reads CASSGGTEQFF. CDR3 DNA sequence: TGTGCCAGCAGCGGAGGGACTGAGCAGTTCTTC.

This chain uses TRBV5-1 with TRBJ2-3, with a weak D call TRBD2 (5 bases). The CDR3 is made up of 15 amino acids. CDR1 is SGHRS, CDR2 YFSETQ, per germline. V was clipped by 2 bases and J by 2 bases, with 12 bases between them. CDR3: CASSLLRLHTDTQYF. CDR3 sequence (DNA): TGCGCCAGCAGCTTATTGCGACTACACACAGATACGCAGTATTTT.

This clone was seen a single time. The chain recombines TRBV4-2 with TRBJ2-5, with D tentatively TRBD1 (5 bases). Looked up from germline, CDR1 is LGHNA and CDR2 is YNFKEQ. CDR3 length: 16 residues. The V end was cut by 0 bases, the J end by 2 bases, with 13 bases between. CDR3 sequence (DNA): TGTGCCAGCAGCCAAGATAGGGGTCCGGCACAAGAGACCCAGTACTTC. It specifies CASSQDRGPAQETQYF.

J is TRBJ1-2 and V is TRBV7-8; weak D call: TRBD1 (5 bases). CDR3 length: 14 residues. V was cut by 4 bases and J by 8 bases, with 17 bases left in between. Germline V gene sequence: CDR1 SGHVS, CDR2 FQNEAQ. This CDR3 is CASSSWTPSWGYTF. As DNA, the CDR3 is TGTGCCAGCAGCTCGTGGACACCCTCTTGGGGCTACACCTTC.

V usage is TRBV27 and J usage is TRBJ2-5; 8 bases map to TRBD1. The CDR3 has 14 amino acids. Germline CDR1 reads MNHEY; CDR2 reads SMNVEV (reference sequence). With V trimmed by 8 bases and J by 1 base, 6 bases remained unmatched. The CDR3 region is CASSPDRGQETQYF. The CDR3 DNA sequence: TGTGCCAGCTCGCCAGACAGGGGCCAAGAGACCCAGTACTTC.

CDR3 sequence reads: CASSFPRVIGSYTF. In DNA form, the CDR3 reads TGTGCCAGCAGCTTCCCCAGGGTAATCGGTAGCTACACCTTC. This chain connects TRBV5-6 to TRBJ1-2, with TRBD1 as a possible D gene (5 bases). With 2 bases removed from V and 9 bases from J, the gap between germline ends came to 17 bases. Germline lookup yields CDR1 SGHDT and CDR2 YYEEEE. The CDR3 contains 14 residues.

The gene calls are TRBV23-1 and TRBJ1-5; no clear D gene. TRBV23-1 is an ORF, with its function uncertain. The CDR3 sequence is 15 residues long. V lost 1 base to trimming and J lost 0 bases, with 7 bases between them. CDR3 sequence (DNA): TGCGCCAGCAGTCAATTCGGGAATAGCAATCAGCCCCAGCATTTT. It codes for CASSQFGNSNQPQHF.

This clone has a single count. The chain employs TRBV3-1 (or the pseudogene TRBV3-2) and TRBJ2-3; D might be TRBD1 (6 bases). This CDR3 contains 15 residues. Germline values: CDR1 LGHDT, CDR2 YNNKEL (reference sequence). V was clipped by 7 bases and J by 2 bases, with 16 bases between them. CDR3 DNA sequence: TGTGCCAGCACGTCCCGACAGGCCTCCACAGATACGCAGTATTTT. It yields the protein CASTSRQASTDTQYF.